Sequencing of this T cell receptor (beta chain) was carried out in a study of a mutant IDH1 vaccine in newly diagnosed glioma. Assay: immunoSEQ multiplex PCR; the TCRdb copy retains only in-frame clones and omits some. Of approximately 84,000 clones in the sample, 81% were seen once. Comment on this clone: The antigen is unknown.

Indicated time point: week 47, end of study. Doses consisted of 300 ug of mutant IDH1 20-mer peptide each, paired with topical imiquimod. The CDR3 covers 17 residues. With V trimmed by 4 bases and J by 1 base, 10 bases remained unmatched. Germline CDR1 LGHNA, CDR2 YSLEER. The sample here was PBMCs, taken from a glioma patient whose treatment included an IDH1 peptide vaccine. The sequence came from a man in his forties with glioma. This sequence joins TRBV4-3 and TRBJ2-3, with TRBD1 identical over 8 bases. This CDR3 is CASSPHQGAHGTDTQYF. CDR3 in DNA: TGCGCCAGCAGCCCGCATCAGGGGGCGCATGGCACAGATACGCAGTATTTT.